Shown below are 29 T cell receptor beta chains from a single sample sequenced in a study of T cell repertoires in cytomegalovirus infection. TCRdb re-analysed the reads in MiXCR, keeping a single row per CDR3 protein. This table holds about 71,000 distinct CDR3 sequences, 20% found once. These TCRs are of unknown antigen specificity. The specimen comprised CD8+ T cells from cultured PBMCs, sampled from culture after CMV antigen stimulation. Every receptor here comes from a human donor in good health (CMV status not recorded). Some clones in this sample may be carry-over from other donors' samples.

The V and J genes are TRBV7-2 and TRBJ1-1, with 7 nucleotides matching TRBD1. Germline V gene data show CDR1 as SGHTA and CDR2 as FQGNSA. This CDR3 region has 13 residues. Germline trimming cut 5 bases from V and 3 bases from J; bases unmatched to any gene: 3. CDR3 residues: CASSQQGHTEAFF. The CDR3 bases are TGTGCCAGCAGCCAACAGGGGCACACTGAAGCTTTCTTT.

DNA of the CDR3: TGTGCCAGCAGTCCCGTAGCAGAGGTCTGGGACAGTGTTCAGCCCCAGCATTTT. It encodes CASSPVAEVWDSVQPQHF. V gene TRBV27 combines with J gene TRBJ1-5; 7 nucleotides line up with TRBD1. The V and J ends lost 5 bases and 6 bases, in that order; junction bases with no gene match: 19. This CDR3 has 18 residues. The germline CDR1 and CDR2 sequences are MNHEY and SMNVEV (reference sequence).

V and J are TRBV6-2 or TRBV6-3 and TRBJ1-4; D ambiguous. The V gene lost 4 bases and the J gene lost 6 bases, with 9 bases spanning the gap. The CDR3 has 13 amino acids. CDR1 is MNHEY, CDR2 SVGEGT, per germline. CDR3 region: CASSSSWDEKLFF. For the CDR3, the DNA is TGTGCCAGCAGTTCTTCCTGGGATGAAAAACTGTTTTTT.

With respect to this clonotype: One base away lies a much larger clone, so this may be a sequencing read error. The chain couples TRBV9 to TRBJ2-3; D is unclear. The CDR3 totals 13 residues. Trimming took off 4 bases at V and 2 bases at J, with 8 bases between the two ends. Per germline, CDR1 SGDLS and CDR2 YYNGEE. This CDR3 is CASSTNYTDTQYF. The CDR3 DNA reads TGTGCCAGCAGCACGAACTACACAGATACGCAGTATTTT.

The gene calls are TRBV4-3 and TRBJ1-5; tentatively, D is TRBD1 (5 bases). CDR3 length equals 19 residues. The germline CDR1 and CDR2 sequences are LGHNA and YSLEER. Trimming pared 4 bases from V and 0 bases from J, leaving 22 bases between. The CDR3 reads CASSPSGVGDRYSNQPQHF. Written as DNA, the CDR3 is TGCGCCAGCAGCCCTTCCGGGGTAGGGGACCGTTATAGCAATCAGCCCCAGCATTTT.

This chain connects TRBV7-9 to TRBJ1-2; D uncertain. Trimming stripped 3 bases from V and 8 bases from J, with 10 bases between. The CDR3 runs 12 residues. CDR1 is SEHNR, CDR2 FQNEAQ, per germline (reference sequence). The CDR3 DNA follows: TGTGCCAGCAGCTTCGGGGAAGAGGGCTACACCTTC. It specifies CASSFGEEGYTF.

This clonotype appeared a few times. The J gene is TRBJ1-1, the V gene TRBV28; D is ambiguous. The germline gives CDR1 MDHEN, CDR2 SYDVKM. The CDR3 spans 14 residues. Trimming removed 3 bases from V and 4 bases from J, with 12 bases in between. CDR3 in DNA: TGTGCCAGCAGTTTGAAGTGGGAGGGCACTGAAGCTTTCTTT. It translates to CASSLKWEGTEAFF.

The CDR3 loop reads CATSDRQGRGLYEQYF. The CDR3, as DNA: TGTGCCACCAGTGATCGACAGGGAAGGGGGCTCTACGAGCAGTACTTC. This chain links TRBV24-1 with TRBJ2-7; 7 bases are a match to TRBD1. V lost 3 bases and J lost 3; bases outside the gene matches: 10. This CDR3 is built from 16 residues. CDR1 and CDR2 from the germline V gene are KGHDR and SFDVKD.

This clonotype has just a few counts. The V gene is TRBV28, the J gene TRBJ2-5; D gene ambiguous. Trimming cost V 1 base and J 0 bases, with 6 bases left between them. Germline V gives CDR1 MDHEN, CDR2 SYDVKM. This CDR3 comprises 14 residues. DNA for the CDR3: TGTGCCAGCAGTTTATTTGGGCACCAAGAGACCCAGTACTTC. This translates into CASSLFGHQETQYF.

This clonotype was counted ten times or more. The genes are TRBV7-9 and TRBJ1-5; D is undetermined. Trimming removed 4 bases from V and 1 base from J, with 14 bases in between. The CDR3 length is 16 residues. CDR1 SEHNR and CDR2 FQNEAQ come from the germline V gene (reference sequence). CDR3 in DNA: TGTGCCAGCAGCTCTTGGAGTGGCCGGAGCAATCAGCCCCAGCATTTT. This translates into CASSSWSGRSNQPQHF.

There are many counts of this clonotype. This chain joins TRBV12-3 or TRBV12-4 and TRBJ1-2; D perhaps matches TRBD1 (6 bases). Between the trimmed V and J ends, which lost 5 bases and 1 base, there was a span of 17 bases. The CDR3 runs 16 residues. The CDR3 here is CASSPQGTGSNYGYTF. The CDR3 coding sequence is TGTGCCAGCAGTCCCCAGGGGACTGGCAGTAACTATGGCTACACCTTC.

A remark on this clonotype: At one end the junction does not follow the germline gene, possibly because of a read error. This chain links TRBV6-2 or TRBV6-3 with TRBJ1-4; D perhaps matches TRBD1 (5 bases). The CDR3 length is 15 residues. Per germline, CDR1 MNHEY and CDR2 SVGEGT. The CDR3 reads CASRYSGTGNEKLFF. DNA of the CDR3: TGTGCCAGCAGATACTCCGGGACCGGGAATGAAAAACTGTTTTTT.

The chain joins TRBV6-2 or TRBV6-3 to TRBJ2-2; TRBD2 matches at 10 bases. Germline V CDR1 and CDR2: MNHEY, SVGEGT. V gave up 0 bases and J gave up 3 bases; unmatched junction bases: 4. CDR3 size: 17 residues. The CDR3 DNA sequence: TGTGCCAGCAGTTACTCTATCGGGACTAGCGACACCGGGGAGCTGTTTTTT. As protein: CASSYSIGTSDTGELFF.

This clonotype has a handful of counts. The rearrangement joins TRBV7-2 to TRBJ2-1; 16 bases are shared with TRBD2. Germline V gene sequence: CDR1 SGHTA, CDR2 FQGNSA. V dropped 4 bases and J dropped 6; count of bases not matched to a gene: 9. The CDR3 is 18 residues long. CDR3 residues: CASSSGTSGGAWGNEQFF. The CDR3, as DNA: TGTGCCAGCAGCTCGGGGACTAGCGGGGGGGCTTGGGGCAATGAGCAGTTCTTC.

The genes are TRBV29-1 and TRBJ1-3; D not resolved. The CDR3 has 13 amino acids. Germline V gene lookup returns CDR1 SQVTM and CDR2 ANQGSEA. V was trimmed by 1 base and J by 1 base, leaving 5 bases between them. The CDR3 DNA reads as TGCAGCGTTGAAGTGGGATCTGGAAACACCATATATTTT. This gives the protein CSVEVGSGNTIYF.

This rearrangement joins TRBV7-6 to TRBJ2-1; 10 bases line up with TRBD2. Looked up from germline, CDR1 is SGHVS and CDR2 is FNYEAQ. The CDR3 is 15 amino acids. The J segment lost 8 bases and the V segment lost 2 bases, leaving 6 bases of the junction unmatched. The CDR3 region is CASSLSGTSVDEQFF. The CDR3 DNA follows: TGTGCCAGCAGCTTATCCGGGACTAGCGTCGATGAGCAGTTCTTC.

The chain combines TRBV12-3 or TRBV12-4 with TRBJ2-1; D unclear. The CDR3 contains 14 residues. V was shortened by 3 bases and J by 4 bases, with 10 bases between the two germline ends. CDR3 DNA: TGTGCCAGCAGTTTGCAACGGGTATACAATGAGCAGTTCTTC. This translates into CASSLQRVYNEQFF.

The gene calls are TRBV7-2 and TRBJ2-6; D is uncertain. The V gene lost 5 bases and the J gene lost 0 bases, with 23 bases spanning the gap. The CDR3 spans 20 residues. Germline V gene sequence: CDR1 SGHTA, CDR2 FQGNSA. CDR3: CASSPRLNWEDFSGANVLTF. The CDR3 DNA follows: TGTGCCAGCAGCCCCCGCTTGAATTGGGAAGATTTCTCTGGGGCCAACGTCCTGACTTTC.

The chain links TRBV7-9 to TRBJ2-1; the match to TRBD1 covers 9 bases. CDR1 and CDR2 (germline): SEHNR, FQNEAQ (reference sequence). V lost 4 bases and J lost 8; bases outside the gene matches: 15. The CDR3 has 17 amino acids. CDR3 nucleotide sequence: TGTGCCAGCAGCTCCCCCGCAAGCAGACAGGGGGTCCATGAGCAGTTCTTC. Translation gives CASSSPASRQGVHEQFF.

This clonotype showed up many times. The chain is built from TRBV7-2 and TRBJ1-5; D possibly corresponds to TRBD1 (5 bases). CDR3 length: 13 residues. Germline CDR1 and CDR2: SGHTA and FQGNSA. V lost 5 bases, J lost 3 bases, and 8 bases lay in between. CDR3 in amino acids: CASSTGFNQPQHF. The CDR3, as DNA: TGTGCCAGCAGCACAGGTTTCAATCAGCCCCAGCATTTT.

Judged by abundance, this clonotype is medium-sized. CDR3 residues: CASRAGTGTTGELFF. CDR3 nucleotides: TGTGCCAGCAGGGCCGGGACAGGGACCACCGGGGAGCTGTTTTTT. V gene TRBV7-8 combines with J gene TRBJ2-2; 9 bases line up with TRBD1. CDR3 length: 15 residues. Germline V gives CDR1 SGHVS, CDR2 FQNEAQ. V gave up 6 bases and J gave up 4 bases; unmatched junction bases: 6.

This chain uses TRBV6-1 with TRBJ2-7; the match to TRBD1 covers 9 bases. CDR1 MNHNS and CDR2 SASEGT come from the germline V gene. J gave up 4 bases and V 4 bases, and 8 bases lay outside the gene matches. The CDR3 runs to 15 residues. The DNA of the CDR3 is TGTGCCAGCAGTGGGGGGACAGGGAGATGGTACGAGCAGTACTTC. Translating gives CASSGGTGRWYEQYF.

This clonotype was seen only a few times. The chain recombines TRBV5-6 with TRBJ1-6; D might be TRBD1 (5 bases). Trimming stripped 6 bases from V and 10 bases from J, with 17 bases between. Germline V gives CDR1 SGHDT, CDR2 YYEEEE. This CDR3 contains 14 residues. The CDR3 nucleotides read TGTGCCAGCACGCAGGGCGGGGTGGGCTCACCCCTCCACTTT. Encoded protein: CASTQGGVGSPLHF.

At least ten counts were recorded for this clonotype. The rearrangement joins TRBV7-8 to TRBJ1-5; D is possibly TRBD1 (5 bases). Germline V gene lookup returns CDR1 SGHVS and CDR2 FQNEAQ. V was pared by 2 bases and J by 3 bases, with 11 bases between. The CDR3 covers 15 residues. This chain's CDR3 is CASSLIGTLNQPQHF. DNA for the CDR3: TGTGCCAGCAGCTTAATCGGGACCCTCAATCAGCCCCAGCATTTT.

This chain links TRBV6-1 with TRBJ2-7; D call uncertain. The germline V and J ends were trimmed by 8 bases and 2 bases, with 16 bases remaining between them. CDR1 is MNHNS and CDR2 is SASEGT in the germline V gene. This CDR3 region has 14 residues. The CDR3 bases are TGTGCCAGCGGTCATTCCATACCTGCCTACGAGCAGTACTTC. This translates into CASGHSIPAYEQYF.

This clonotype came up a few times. CDR3 sequence: CASSSLGSDNSYEQYF. The CDR3 DNA follows: TGTGCCAGCAGTTCTCTAGGGTCGGACAACTCCTACGAGCAGTACTTC. The chain couples TRBV6-2 or TRBV6-3 to TRBJ2-7; TRBD1 might be the D (5 bases). The germline V gene has CDR1 MNHEY and CDR2 SVGEGT. The CDR3 runs to 16 residues. With 4 bases removed from V and 0 bases from J, the gap between germline ends came to 16 bases.

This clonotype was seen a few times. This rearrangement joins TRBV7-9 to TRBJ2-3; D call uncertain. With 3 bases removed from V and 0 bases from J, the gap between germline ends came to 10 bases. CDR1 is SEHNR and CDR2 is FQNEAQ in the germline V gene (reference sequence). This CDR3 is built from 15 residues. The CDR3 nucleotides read TGTGCCAGCAGCTTTGGGCAGGTTAGCACAGATACGCAGTATTTT. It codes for CASSFGQVSTDTQYF.

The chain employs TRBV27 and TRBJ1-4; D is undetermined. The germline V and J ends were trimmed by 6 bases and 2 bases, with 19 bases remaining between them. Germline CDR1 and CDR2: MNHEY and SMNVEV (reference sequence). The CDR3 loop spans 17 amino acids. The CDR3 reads CASSFVGYGSTNEKLFF. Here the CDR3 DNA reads TGTGCCAGCAGCTTCGTGGGTTACGGGTCGACTAATGAAAAACTGTTTTTT.

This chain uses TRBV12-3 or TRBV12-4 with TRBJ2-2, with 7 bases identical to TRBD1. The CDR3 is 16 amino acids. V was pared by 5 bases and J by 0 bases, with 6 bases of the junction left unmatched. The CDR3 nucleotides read TGTGCCAGCAGTCCTCGGACAGGCACGAACACCGGGGAGCTGTTTTTT. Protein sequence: CASSPRTGTNTGELFF.